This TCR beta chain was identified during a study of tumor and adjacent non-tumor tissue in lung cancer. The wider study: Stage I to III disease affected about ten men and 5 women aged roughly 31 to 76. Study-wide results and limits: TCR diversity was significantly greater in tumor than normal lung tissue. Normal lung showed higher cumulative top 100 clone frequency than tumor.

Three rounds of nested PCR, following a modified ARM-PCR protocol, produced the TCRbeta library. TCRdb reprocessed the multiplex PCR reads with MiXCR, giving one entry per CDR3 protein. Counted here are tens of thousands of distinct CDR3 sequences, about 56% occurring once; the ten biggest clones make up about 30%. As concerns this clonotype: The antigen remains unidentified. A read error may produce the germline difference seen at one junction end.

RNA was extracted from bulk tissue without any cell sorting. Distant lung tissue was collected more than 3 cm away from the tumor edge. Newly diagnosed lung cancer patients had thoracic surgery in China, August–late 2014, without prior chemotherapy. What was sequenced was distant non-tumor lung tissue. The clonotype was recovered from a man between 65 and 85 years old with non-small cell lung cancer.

CDR3 amino acids: CASSTRRGLRSYSEQFF. The CDR3 region has the DNA TGTGCCAGCAGTACCCGGAGGGGCCTGAGATCCTACAGTGAGCAGTTCTTC. This chain joins TRBV12-3 or TRBV12-4 and TRBJ2-1; a weak D match, TRBD2 (6 bases). This CDR3 spans 17 amino acids.